Listed below are T cell receptor beta chains from one sample, sequenced in a study of T cells expressing NK-cell markers. TCRdb re-called the 5' RACE reads, yielding one record per CDR3 amino acid sequence without DNA. This repertoire comprises approximately 550,000 distinct CDR3 sequences; its ten largest clones make up approximately 3.6%. Sequenced input: blood T cells: a sorted CD56 or NKG2C T cell subset, CD4+ or CD8+ T cells, or bulk PBMC T cells (not recorded which). The origin of the receptors is a man aged 18 to 35 in good health. Both conserved end residues are part of each CDR3. Fields, in order: V gene, J gene, CDR3 protein.

V gene: TRBV11-2; J gene: TRBJ2-1; CDR3 protein: CASSPQGSGRAVRNEQFF
V gene: TRBV12-3/TRBV12-4; J gene: TRBJ2-2; CDR3 protein: CASSLYGGGITGELFF
V gene: TRBV5-1; J gene: TRBJ1-6; CDR3 protein: CASSRDSQRSPLHF
V gene: TRBV7-2; J gene: TRBJ2-5; CDR3 protein: CASSLNPVEGETQYF
V gene: TRBV10-3; J gene: TRBJ2-3; CDR3 protein: CAISESTRTDTQYF
V gene: TRBV7-9; J gene: TRBJ2-5; CDR3 protein: CASSLPAGEETQYF
V gene: TRBV6-5; J gene: TRBJ2-3; CDR3 protein: CASSIRSGDTQYF
V gene: TRBV28; J gene: TRBJ2-7; CDR3 protein: CASSPPNGFSLPSEQYF
V gene: TRBV5-6; J gene: TRBJ2-5; CDR3 protein: CASSDQETQYF
V gene: TRBV28; J gene: TRBJ2-1; CDR3 protein: CASSSRTSGPNEQFF
V gene: TRBV21-1; J gene: TRBJ2-4; CDR3 protein: CASTTGGDIQYF
V gene: TRBV5-6; J gene: TRBJ2-1; CDR3 protein: CASSLGQEFPYNEQFF
V gene: TRBV7-9; J gene: TRBJ2-5; CDR3 protein: CASSLTRWTAQETQYF
V gene: TRBV6-2/TRBV6-3; J gene: TRBJ2-1; CDR3 protein: CASQKETSGYNEQFF
V gene: TRBV5-1; J gene: TRBJ2-5; CDR3 protein: CASSGKETQYF
V gene: TRBV27; J gene: TRBJ2-1; CDR3 protein: CASSLTDYWANEQFF